Below, one T cell receptor beta chain is given with its context. The entry originates in a study of blood T cell repertoires in COVID-19. At the level of the study: The study drew acute and convalescent COVID-19 samples from the United States, Italy and Spain. In each case, the material was cDNA or gDNA derived from T cells, B-cell-depleted T cells, or PBMCs.

The CDR3 consists of 12 residues. The V end was cut by 5 bases, the J end by 10 bases, with 14 bases between. Germline lookup yields CDR1 WNHNN and CDR2 SYGVQD (reference sequence). Per the original methods: Reference gene primers were amplified, and this amplification served to estimate nucleated cell counts. The repertoire was sequenced with immunoSEQ multiplex PCR; TCRdb's copy has only in-frame clones and lacks some. D and trimming were read from the DNA, whereas the V and J calls and clone size are those reported in that table. Of around 150,000 clones in the sample, 80% to 90% were seen once. V and J are TRBV10-1 and TRBJ1-1; D not resolved. The sequenced material came from peripheral blood. The sequence was collected from a woman in her fifties or sixties who had recovered from COVID-19. CDR3: CASSPGPGRAFF. The CDR3 bases are TGCGCCAGCAGTCCCGGGCCCGGGAGAGCTTTCTTT.